This T cell receptor (beta chain) is from a study of T cells in tuberculosis. This clone was detected once. Thawed, overnight-rested PBMC were stained with GMM-loaded CD1B tetramer, viability dye and anti-CD3, then sorted. The lipid loaded on the CD1B tetramers was C32 glucose monomycolate from Rhodococcus equi. Before cryopreservation, the sorted PBMC lost their CD14-expressing monocytes. Tetramer-negative cells, around 92,000 per donor, were also sorted. Germline trimming cut 6 bases from V and 6 bases from J; bases unmatched to any gene: 10. Germline lookup yields CDR1 MNHEY and CDR2 SVGAGI. The CDR3 extends over 15 amino acids. No alpha-beta pairing information exists for these sequences. Sequencing was performed with immunoSEQ multiplex PCR; in TCRdb, only in-frame clones are kept and a portion is missing. The sample lists 54,000 or so clones; 81% were seen once.

The TCR was taken from an adult woman with latent tuberculosis. Sequencing was performed on CD1b-GMM tetramer-negative cells sorted from PBMCs. The rearrangement joins TRBV6-5 to TRBJ2-1, with 8 bases fitting TRBD1. Here the CDR3 reads CASSPDRGFPNEQFF. CDR3 nucleotides: TGTGCCAGCAGCCCCGACAGGGGCTTTCCCAATGAGCAGTTCTTC.